A selection of T cell receptor beta chains follows, all from one sample in a study of T cells after yellow fever vaccination. TCRdb re-derived calls from the 5' RACE reads in MiXCR, one entry per CDR3 protein. The repertoire includes about 300,000 distinct CDR3 sequences, under 5% of them detected once, and roughly a quarter sits in the top ten. The sample in question was PBMCs, obtained 5 days after the yellow fever booster vaccination. The receptors here all came from a man aged 18 to 29 who received the YFV17D yellow fever vaccine. Each CDR3 is given without its conserved first and last residue. Clone size is not always given. Where it is, it says once, few, many or a class for expanded clones.

abundance | j_gene | v_gene | CDR3aa
few | TRBJ2-2 | TRBV6-1 | ASSYRGWTGELF
few | TRBJ2-1 | TRBV7-2 | ASSADRVYNEQF
few | TRBJ1-5 | TRBV4-1 | ASSQYDRDNQPQH
. | TRBJ1-3 | TRBV7-2 | ASSPSFENTIY
few | TRBJ2-2 | TRBV5-4 | ASSTEASGELF
. | TRBJ2-7 | TRBV7-2 | ASSYSGFEQY
. | TRBJ2-4 | TRBV20-1 | SAPMPIAKNIQY
. | TRBJ2-7 | TRBV15 | ATSSLNLTYEQY
few | TRBJ1-5 | TRBV20-1 | SARVASFNQPQH
few | TRBJ1-5 | TRBV15 | ATSRDRTGEH
many | TRBJ2-3 | TRBV14 | ASSQVGLRDRGADTQY
. | TRBJ1-4 | TRBV9 | ASSVGPGFNEKLF
. | TRBJ1-1 | TRBV18 | ASSPNQGSSTPKAF